Presented here are 31 T cell receptor beta chains from one specimen sequenced in a study of early T cells in non-severe SARS-CoV-2 infection. TCRdb ran MiXCR on the 5' RACE reads and lists one entry per CDR3 protein. The data hold tens of thousands of distinct CDR3 sequences, with around 9.9% observed a single time. What was sequenced was whole blood. Receptors were obtained from an adult who was a healthcare worker with PCR-confirmed SARS-CoV-2 infection or an uninfected control (not recorded which).

This clonotype has only a few counts. The chain couples TRBV6-2 or TRBV6-3 to TRBJ1-1; no clear D. The V end lost 4 bases, the J end lost 4 bases, and 13 bases lay between the germline ends. The CDR3 is 14 residues long. Looked up from germline, CDR1 is MNHEY and CDR2 is SVGEGT. The CDR3 region has the DNA TGTGCCAGCAGTTCGAAGTGGCGGGTCACTGAAGCTTTCTTT. Protein product: CASSSKWRVTEAFF.

This chain connects TRBV20-1 to TRBJ2-3; D is uncertain. The CDR3 totals 12 residues. The germline V and J ends were trimmed by 0 bases and 4 bases, with 5 bases remaining between them. Germline V lookup: CDR1 DFQATT, CDR2 SNEGSKA (reference sequence). The CDR3 region has the DNA TGCAGTGCTAGAGATCCGGCAGATACGCAGTATTTT. Translation: CSARDPADTQYF.

This clonotype was counted many times. The V call is TRBV7-9, the J call TRBJ1-4; 8 nucleotides match TRBD1. V shed 8 bases and J 7 bases; nucleotides not matched to a gene: 9. The CDR3 loop spans 14 amino acids. Germline V gives CDR1 SEHNR, CDR2 FQNEAQ (reference sequence). The CDR3 sequence is CASRLPDRGEKLFF. Written as DNA, the CDR3 is TGTGCCAGCCGTTTGCCTGACAGGGGTGAAAAACTGTTTTTT.

The gene calls are TRBV6-1 and TRBJ1-2, with D maybe TRBD1 (6 bases). V was cut by 5 bases and J by 4 bases, with 17 bases left in between. This CDR3 spans 15 amino acids. Germline V CDR1 and CDR2: MNHNS, SASEGT. The CDR3 spells CASSLTPGHVYGYTF. CDR3 nucleotides: TGTGCCAGCAGTCTTACCCCGGGACACGTCTATGGCTACACCTTC.

This chain joins TRBV27 and TRBJ2-1, with 10 bases that match TRBD2. Germline loops: CDR1 MNHEY, CDR2 SMNVEV (reference sequence). V trimming: 8 bases; J trimming: 7 bases; junction bases outside the gene matches: 11. The CDR3 covers 15 residues. CDR3 loop: CASAVAGLATNEQFF. The CDR3 DNA reads as TGTGCCAGCGCGGTGGCGGGACTAGCGACAAATGAGCAGTTCTTC.

The sample holds many counts of this clonotype. The rearrangement uses TRBV20-1 and TRBJ1-5; D is possibly TRBD1 (6 bases). The CDR3 runs 14 residues. V was clipped by 3 bases and J by 5 bases, with 14 bases between them. The germline V gene has CDR1 DFQATT and CDR2 SNEGSKA (reference sequence). CDR3 sequence reads: CSARTLQGDQPQHF. CDR3 nucleotides: TGCAGTGCTAGGACCCTACAGGGAGATCAGCCCCAGCATTTT.

The gene calls are TRBV20-1 and TRBJ2-5; possible D gene TRBD2, 6 bases. V was trimmed by 5 bases and J by 5 bases, leaving 15 bases between them. Germline V gene data show CDR1 as DFQATT and CDR2 as SNEGSKA (reference sequence). The length of the CDR3 is 13 residues. CDR3 DNA: TGCAGTGCTCCGACTAGGAGGGTGGAGACCCAGTACTTC. The encoded protein is CSAPTRRVETQYF.

There are a few counts of this clonotype. The CDR3, as DNA: TGTGCCAGCAGTTTTACAGTCAACTATGGCTACACCTTC. It encodes CASSFTVNYGYTF. The chain has TRBV27 and TRBJ1-2; D is uncertain. Germline CDR1 and CDR2: MNHEY and SMNVEV (reference sequence). V lost 3 bases and J 2 bases, leaving 7 bases between the germline ends. The CDR3 extends over 13 amino acids.

This clonotype showed up many times. This rearrangement joins TRBV19 to TRBJ2-3; the D is unclear. Germline loops: CDR1 LNHDA, CDR2 SQIVND (reference sequence). The germline V and J ends were trimmed by 1 base and 4 bases, with 0 bases remaining between them. The CDR3 consists of 11 residues. CDR3 bases: TGTGCCAGTAGTATAGCAGATACGCAGTATTTT. Translating it yields CASSIADTQYF.

V is TRBV20-1 and J is TRBJ1-5; TRBD1 might be the D (5 bases). The germline gives CDR1 DFQATT, CDR2 SNEGSKA (reference sequence). Trimming stripped 6 bases from V and 2 bases from J, with 17 bases between. The CDR3 sequence is 15 residues long. CDR3 loop: CSAPQGGDGNQPQHF. The CDR3 coding sequence is TGCAGTGCCCCCCAGGGCGGGGATGGCAATCAGCCCCAGCATTTT.

The V gene is TRBV6-6, the J gene TRBJ2-1; perhaps TRBD1 as D (5 bases). The CDR3 is 13 residues long. The V end was cut by 7 bases, the J end by 4 bases, with 11 bases between. Germline V gives CDR1 MNHNY, CDR2 SVGAGI (reference sequence). CDR3 sequence: CASNTRVYNEQFF. DNA for the CDR3: TGTGCCAGCAACACCAGGGTGTACAATGAGCAGTTCTTC.

This clonotype counts as medium-sized. The chain carries TRBV7-8 and TRBJ2-1, with 7 nucleotides matching TRBD2. The V gene's germline CDR1 is SGHVS and CDR2 FQNEAQ. V lost 2 bases to trimming and J lost 4 bases; unmatched junction nucleotides: 5. This CDR3 is 15 amino acids long. The CDR3 DNA is TGTGCCAGCAGCTTATCGGGGGGTCTGTACAATGAGCAGTTCTTC. Its translation: CASSLSGGLYNEQFF.

This clonotype occurred many times. The gene calls are TRBV7-8 and TRBJ1-3, with no clear D. Trimming removed 2 bases at V and 0 bases at J, with 8 bases between. The CDR3 loop spans 15 amino acids. The germline V gene has CDR1 SGHVS and CDR2 FQNEAQ. The CDR3: CASSLMLSSGNTIYF. DNA of the CDR3: TGTGCCAGCAGCTTAATGCTGAGCTCTGGAAACACCATATATTTT.

The rearrangement joins TRBV2 to TRBJ2-1, with D perhaps TRBD2 (6 bases). Trimming cost V 4 bases and J 3 bases, with 10 bases left between them. The germline CDR1 and CDR2 sequences are SNHLY and FYNNEI. This CDR3 is built from 14 residues. This CDR3 reads CASSGLTSYNEQFF. The CDR3 bases are TGTGCCAGCAGTGGGTTGACTAGCTACAATGAGCAGTTCTTC.

This clonotype was counted a few times. This rearrangement joins TRBV19 to TRBJ1-2; D gene unclear. The CDR3 is 11 residues long. V was pared by 7 bases and J by 8 bases, with 11 bases between. Germline assignment: CDR1 LNHDA and CDR2 SQIVND (reference sequence). CDR3 DNA: TGTGCCAGTAACGAGTTCGTCGGCTACACCTTC. Protein sequence: CASNEFVGYTF.

This chain uses TRBV7-2 with TRBJ2-1, with 7 bases that match TRBD1. This CDR3 spans 15 amino acids. Germline CDR1 and CDR2: SGHTA and FQGNSA. With V trimmed by 2 bases and J by 4 bases, 5 bases remained unmatched. DNA for the CDR3: TGTGCCAGCAGCTTACGTAGGACAGGTTACAATGAGCAGTTCTTC. As protein: CASSLRRTGYNEQFF.

Ten or more counts support this clonotype. The genes are TRBV3-1 and TRBJ1-6, with D possibly matching TRBD1 (5 bases). Per germline, CDR1 LGHDT and CDR2 YNNKEL (reference sequence). V lost 1 base and J 9 bases, leaving 13 bases between the germline ends. The CDR3 spans 15 residues. The CDR3, as DNA: TGTGCCAGCAGCCAAGCCACAGGAGGACGTTCACCCCTCCACTTT. Translated, it gives CASSQATGGRSPLHF.

The chain recombines TRBV10-1 with TRBJ1-6, with TRBD1 identical over 8 bases. This CDR3 has 12 residues. CDR1 WNHNN and CDR2 SYGVQD come from the germline V gene (reference sequence). Written as DNA, the CDR3 is TGCGACCAGGACAGGGATAATTCACCCCTCCACTTT. The encoded protein is CDQDRDNSPLHF.

There are a few counts of this clonotype. The genes are TRBV5-1 and TRBJ1-1; 7 bases line up with TRBD1. Germline CDR1 reads SGHRS; CDR2 reads YFSETQ. The CDR3 contains 14 residues. Trimming at V came to 4 bases and at J to 5 bases, leaving 8 bases not matched to a gene. The CDR3 coding sequence is TGCGCCAGCAGCCTCCACAGGGGCGAAACTGAAGCTTTCTTT. Its translation is CASSLHRGETEAFF.

This clonotype was counted at least ten times. The chain recombines TRBV12-5 with TRBJ2-2; perhaps TRBD1 as D (6 bases). Germline values: CDR1 LGHNT, CDR2 FRNRAP. There are 13 residues in the CDR3. V dropped 4 bases and J dropped 6 bases, with 9 bases sitting between them. CDR3 DNA sequence: TGTGCTAGTGGTTCACCAGGGGCCGGGGAGCTGTTTTTT. This encodes CASGSPGAGELFF.

This rearrangement joins TRBV7-2 to TRBJ2-7; D is unclear. The V end was cut by 2 bases, the J end by 6 bases, with 14 bases between. The CDR3 loop spans 14 amino acids. Germline V gene sequence: CDR1 SGHTA, CDR2 FQGNSA. CDR3 nucleotides: TGTGCCAGCAGCTTACAGTCAAAGGGTGGCGAGCAGTACTTC. Protein sequence: CASSLQSKGGEQYF. Looking up the rest from reference TRBV7-2 and TRBJ2-7 gives the full variable domain: GAGVSQSPSNKVTEKGKDVELRCDPISGHTALYWYRQSLGQGLEFLIYFQGNSAPDKSGLPSDRFSAERTGGSVSTLTIQRTQQEDSAVYLCASSLQSKGGEQYFGPGTRLTVT.

This clonotype came up a few times. The chain recombines TRBV13 with TRBJ1-2, with TRBD1 matching 9 bases. The germline V gene encodes CDR1 PRHDT and CDR2 FYEKMQ (reference sequence). J lost 2 bases, V lost 6 bases, and 7 bases had no gene match. This CDR3 region has 15 residues. CDR3 DNA: TGTGCCAGCAGAGGTGCCGGGACAGGGAACTATGGCTACACCTTC. As protein: CASRGAGTGNYGYTF. The full variable domain, its missing parts supplied by reference TRBV13 and TRBJ1-2, is AAGVIQSPRHLIKEKRETATLKCYPIPRHDTVYWYQQGPGQDPQFLISFYEKMQSDKGSIPDRFSAQQFSDYHSELNMSSLELGDSALYFCASRGAGTGNYGYTFGSGTRLTVV.

This clonotype has a handful of counts. V gene TRBV14 combines with J gene TRBJ2-5; D tentatively fits TRBD1 or TRBD2 (5 bases each). Between the trimmed V and J ends, which lost 3 bases and 0 bases, there was a span of 17 bases. The CDR3 sequence is 17 residues long. Per germline, CDR1 SGHDN and CDR2 FVKESK. The CDR3 DNA follows: TGTGCCAGCAGCCAGTATAACCGGGACGGACACCAAGAGACCCAGTACTTC. This translates into CASSQYNRDGHQETQYF. The full variable domain, in which reference TRBV14 and TRBJ2-5 provide the parts outside the CDR3, is EAGVTQFPSHSVIEKGQTVTLRCDPISGHDNLYWYRRVMGKEIKFLLHFVKESKQDESGMPNNRFLAERTGGTYSTLKVQPAELEDSGVYFCASSQYNRDGHQETQYFGPGTRLLVL.

Turning to this clonotype: It may be a read error: a sequence one base away is much more abundant. The rearrangement links TRBV7-2 to TRBJ1-1; D ambiguous. The CDR3 is 13 residues long. V lost 4 bases, J lost 0 bases, and 6 bases lay in between. Germline V gene lookup returns CDR1 SGHTA and CDR2 FQGNSA. DNA of the CDR3: TGTGCCAGCAGCTCGGTCATGAACACTGAAGCTTTCTTT. It translates to CASSSVMNTEAFF.

This chain links TRBV27 with TRBJ1-3; D is ambiguous. The CDR3 is 13 residues long. Germline V gene lookup returns CDR1 MNHEY and CDR2 SMNVEV (reference sequence). The V end was cut by 5 bases, the J end by 0 bases, with 5 bases between. This CDR3 reads CASSLNSGNTIYF. The CDR3 DNA reads TGTGCCAGCAGTCTGAACTCTGGAAACACCATATATTTT.

This chain uses TRBV12-3 or TRBV12-4 with TRBJ2-3, with 8 bases lining up with TRBD1. The CDR3 spans 14 residues. Trimming removed 4 bases from V and 3 bases from J; junction bases left unmatched: 3. The CDR3 loop is CASSSRQGTDTQYF. CDR3 nucleotides: TGTGCCAGCAGTTCCAGACAGGGGACAGATACGCAGTATTTT.

The chain links TRBV4-1 to TRBJ2-1; tentatively, D is TRBD2 (5 bases). The germline V gene has CDR1 MGHRA and CDR2 YSYEKL. The CDR3 is 15 residues long. V was pared by 0 bases and J by 8 bases, with 14 bases between. The CDR3 here is CASSQDIRLAHEQFF. CDR3 in DNA: TGCGCCAGCAGCCAAGATATAAGGCTAGCCCATGAGCAGTTCTTC.

This clonotype was counted a few times. V usage is TRBV7-6 and J usage is TRBJ1-2; D not certain. The V gene lost 3 bases and the J gene lost 4 bases, with 9 bases spanning the gap. The CDR3 loop spans 13 amino acids. CDR1 is SGHVS and CDR2 is FNYEAQ in the germline V gene. CDR3 DNA: TGTGCCAGCAGCTTCGGACGATCCTATGGCTACACCTTC. Residues: CASSFGRSYGYTF.

This clonotype showed up just a few times. The J gene is TRBJ1-1, the V gene TRBV5-6; a possible D gene is TRBD1 (5 bases). From germline, CDR1 is SGHDT and CDR2 YYEEEE. V was trimmed by 0 bases and J by 5 bases, leaving 17 bases between them. CDR3 length equals 16 residues. CDR3 sequence: CASSLVSPGWGTEAFF. Here the CDR3 DNA reads TGTGCCAGCAGCTTGGTGTCCCCAGGTTGGGGGACTGAAGCTTTCTTT.

This clonotype was seen repeatedly, ten times or more. The chain recombines TRBV20-1 with TRBJ2-1; possibly TRBD2 for D (5 bases). The CDR3 has 14 residues. In germline, CDR1 is DFQATT, CDR2 SNEGSKA (reference sequence). V was trimmed by 6 bases and J by 5 bases, leaving 17 bases between them. The CDR3 DNA reads TGCAGTGCGGAAACTAGTATAACACACAATGAGCAGTTCTTC. It is translated as CSAETSITHNEQFF.

The V call is TRBV24-1, the J call TRBJ2-2; maybe TRBD2 (6 bases). Germline V gene sequence: CDR1 KGHDR, CDR2 SFDVKD. V was pared by 6 bases and J by 0 bases, with 7 bases between. CDR3 size: 14 residues. CDR3 nucleotides: TGTGCCACCAGTACTAGCCCGAACACCGGGGAGCTGTTTTTT. It codes for CATSTSPNTGELFF.